This passage covers 9 T cell receptor beta chains from one sample sequenced in a study of spatial heterogeneity in lung cancer. Their target antigens are unknown. Study-level points and caveats: For expanded intratumoral alpha and beta TCRs, counts tracked tumor mutation counts.

TCRdb re-called the 5' RACE reads through MiXCR, storing one row per CDR3 protein. In the table there are 100,000 to 110,000 distinct CDR3 sequences, roughly 4.5% of which are singletons. The time point here: sample taken at primary tumor resection. The specimen comprised lung tumor tissue, sampled at surgery. The receptors derive from a male donor with early-stage non-small cell lung cancer.

This clonotype has only one observation. Written as DNA, the CDR3 is TGCGCCAGCAGCCAAGATAACAGGGGGATATGGACCTACAATGAGCAGTTCTTC. This codes for CASSQDNRGIWTYNEQFF. J is TRBJ2-1 and V is TRBV4-1, with 8 bases lining up with TRBD1. The V segment lost 0 bases and the J segment 2 bases; nucleotides outside the gene matches: 9. Germline values: CDR1 MGHRA, CDR2 YSYEKL. This CDR3 spans 18 amino acids.

The chain has TRBV5-8 and TRBJ1-2, with 7 positions matching TRBD1. Germline loops: CDR1 SGHTS, CDR2 YDEGEE. V gave up 1 base and J gave up 3 bases; unmatched junction bases: 9. The CDR3 totals 16 residues. CDR3 sequence reads: CASSLLFETGYYGYTF. CDR3 DNA: TGTGCCAGCAGCTTGCTCTTTGAGACAGGGTACTATGGCTACACCTTC.

This clonotype was seen many times. The chain couples TRBV7-2 to TRBJ1-6; D remains ambiguous. CDR1 SGHTA and CDR2 FQGNSA come from the germline V gene. V lost 1 base to trimming and J lost 8 bases, with 9 bases between them. The CDR3 runs to 14 residues. This CDR3 is CASSLVRWDSPLHF. Written as DNA, the CDR3 is TGTGCCAGCAGCTTAGTCCGGTGGGATTCACCCCTCCACTTT.

This clonotype was counted many times. The chain combines TRBV10-3 with TRBJ2-3; the match to TRBD1 covers 9 bases. The CDR3 totals 15 residues. In germline, CDR1 is ENHRY, CDR2 SYGVKD. Losses at the gene ends were 9 bases for V and 4 bases for J; bases not matched to a gene: 11. As DNA, the CDR3 is TGTGCCATTAGAAAGGGACAGGGAATCGCAGATACGCAGTATTTT. This gives the protein CAIRKGQGIADTQYF.

Ten or more counts support this clonotype. The rearrangement uses TRBV18 and TRBJ1-5, with 10 bases that match TRBD1. The germline gives CDR1 KGHSH, CDR2 LQKENI. This CDR3 is built from 15 residues. The V and J ends lost 4 bases and 5 bases, in that order; junction bases with no gene match: 5. CDR3: CASSRDGQGDQPQHF. The CDR3 DNA is TGTGCCAGCTCACGTGACGGACAGGGGGATCAGCCCCAGCATTTT.

This clonotype was recorded at least ten times. The V gene is TRBV9, the J gene TRBJ2-2; 7 bases align to TRBD2. V shed 7 bases, J shed 6 bases, and the junction held 9 bases outside the gene matches. The CDR3 totals 14 residues. The germline gives CDR1 SGDLS, CDR2 YYNGEE. CDR3 in DNA: TGTGCCAGCGTCCGAGGACTAGGGGCCGGGGAGCTGTTTTTT. This translates into CASVRGLGAGELFF.

The sample holds many counts of this clonotype. The chain combines TRBV6-5 with TRBJ2-6, with 7 bases aligning to TRBD1. This CDR3 contains 15 residues. The V gene's germline CDR1 is MNHEY and CDR2 SVGAGI. V lost 2 bases and J lost 3; bases outside the gene matches: 1. CDR3 sequence: CASSYTGDGANVLTF. In nucleotides, the CDR3 is TGTGCCAGCAGTTACACAGGGGATGGGGCCAACGTCCTGACTTTC.

In this sample, this clonotype turned up many times. The chain has TRBV12-5 and TRBJ1-5; D not resolved. The CDR3 spans 14 residues. Trimming left V 0 bases short and J 1 base short, with 4 bases between. CDR1 LGHNT and CDR2 FRNRAP come from the germline V gene. This chain's CDR3 is CASGLVPSNQPQHF. The CDR3 bases are TGTGCTAGTGGTTTGGTTCCCAGCAATCAGCCCCAGCATTTT.

The chain combines TRBV9 with TRBJ1-4; weak D call: TRBD1 (6 bases). This CDR3 has 14 amino acids. The V end lost 0 bases, the J end lost 7 bases, and 10 bases lay between the germline ends. Germline V gene lookup returns CDR1 SGDLS and CDR2 YYNGEE. The DNA for the CDR3 is TGTGCCAGCAGCGTAGTTGGGACAAGTGAAAAACTGTTTTTT. Encoded protein: CASSVVGTSEKLFF. The whole variable domain, filled in from reference TRBV9 and TRBJ1-4, reads DSGVTQTPKHLITATGQRVTLRCSPRSGDLSVYWYQQSLDQGLQFLIQYYNGEERAKGNILERFSAQQFPDLHSELNLSSLELGDSALYFCASSVVGTSEKLFFGSGTQLSVL.